The next 20 T cell receptor beta chains were all read from a single sample in a study of T cells in localized non-small cell lung cancer. Only in-frame clones appear in the TCRdb table, and some are missing; sequencing was by immunoSEQ multiplex PCR. This sample has about 26,000 clones, with under 95% found just once. This sample comprised peripheral blood, obtained before any cancer treatment. All receptors derive from a female donor at least 60 years old with stage II squamous cell lung carcinoma.

The chain carries TRBV18 and TRBJ1-2; 9 bases agree with TRBD1. CDR3 size: 14 residues. Germline CDR1 is KGHSH and CDR2 is LQKENI. V was pared by 5 bases and J by 7 bases, with 8 bases of the junction left unmatched. This CDR3 reads CASSTGQGEGGYTF. The CDR3 region has the DNA TGTGCCAGCTCAACGGGACAGGGCGAGGGTGGCTACACCTTC.

The V call is TRBV19, the J call TRBJ1-5, with 9 nucleotides matching TRBD1. V gave up 2 bases and J gave up 0 bases; unmatched junction bases: 8. The V gene's germline CDR1 is LNHDA and CDR2 SQIVND (reference sequence). CDR3 length: 18 residues. CDR3 DNA: TGTGCCAGTAGTATAACGGGACAGGGAATTAATAGCAATCAGCCCCAGCATTTT. Protein: CASSITGQGINSNQPQHF.

V and J are TRBV15 and TRBJ1-6, with D perhaps TRBD1 (5 bases). The CDR3 is made up of 14 amino acids. V was trimmed by 9 bases and J by 7 bases, leaving 16 bases between them. Germline CDR1 and CDR2: LNHNV and YYDKDF (reference sequence). Written as DNA, the CDR3 is TGTGCCACTCGGACAACCCTGGCAAATTCACCCCTCCACTTT. Protein product: CATRTTLANSPLHF.

This chain links TRBV2 with TRBJ1-1; 7 bases align to TRBD1. V dropped 6 bases and J dropped 0; count of bases not matched to a gene: 7. CDR3 length: 15 residues. Germline V gene lookup returns CDR1 SNHLY and CDR2 FYNNEI. The CDR3 bases are TGTGCCAGCAGAGATTTGGGACAGATGAACACTGAAGCTTTCTTT. Translated: CASRDLGQMNTEAFF.

This chain connects TRBV10-2 to TRBJ1-1, with 9 bases fitting TRBD1. The CDR3 runs 14 residues. V shed 6 bases and J 6 bases; nucleotides not matched to a gene: 8. Germline V gives CDR1 WSHSY, CDR2 SAAADI. The CDR3 reads CASSADRGIPEAFF. The CDR3 DNA follows: TGCGCCAGCAGCGCGGACAGGGGAATACCTGAAGCTTTCTTT.

The chain joins TRBV6-6 to TRBJ2-1, with 9 bases aligning to TRBD2. Germline CDR1 is MNHNY and CDR2 is SVGAGI (reference sequence). V shed 0 bases and J 6 bases; nucleotides not matched to a gene: 3. The CDR3 loop spans 15 amino acids. The CDR3 sequence: CASSYSASGTNEQFF. The CDR3 DNA sequence: TGTGCCAGCAGTTACTCGGCTAGCGGGACCAATGAGCAGTTCTTC.

The chain has TRBV29-1 and TRBJ2-6, with 8 bases that match TRBD2. Unmatched junction bases numbered 8, after V lost 6 bases and J lost 1 base. Per the germline V gene, CDR1 is SQVTM and CDR2 is ANQGSEA. The CDR3 extends over 16 amino acids. The CDR3 region is CSVAAGENSGANVLTF. The CDR3 coding sequence is TGCAGCGTGGCAGCGGGAGAGAATTCTGGGGCCAACGTCCTGACTTTC.

This chain uses TRBV6-1 with TRBJ2-2; 7 bases line up with TRBD1. CDR1 and CDR2 from the germline V gene are MNHNS and SASEGT. V was clipped by 6 bases and J by 9 bases; unmatched bases: 10. The CDR3 consists of 14 residues. The CDR3 sequence: CASRPGQLLRELFF. The DNA for the CDR3 is TGTGCCAGCAGGCCGGGACAGTTGTTGAGGGAGCTGTTTTTT.

In its sample, this clone was seen once. The genes are TRBV18 and TRBJ2-1, with 14 positions matching TRBD2. The CDR3 spans 15 residues. Per the germline V gene, CDR1 is KGHSH and CDR2 is LQKENI. After removal of 3 bases from V and 9 bases from J, the junction contained 4 bases not matched to a gene. Written as DNA, the CDR3 is TGTGCCAGCTCACCGACTAGCGGGGGGGCGGGTGAGCAGTTCTTC. This encodes CASSPTSGGAGEQFF.

This clone was detected a few times. The genes are TRBV2 and TRBJ2-3, with 7 bases that match TRBD2. The CDR3 totals 16 residues. Per germline, CDR1 SNHLY and CDR2 FYNNEI. The J segment lost 2 bases and the V segment lost 5 bases, leaving 10 bases of the junction unmatched. The CDR3 bases are TGTGCCAGCAGTCCCTTAAGAGCGGGAAACACAGATACGCAGTATTTT. Its translation is CASSPLRAGNTDTQYF.

V and J are TRBV2 and TRBJ2-7; 10 positions match TRBD2. The germline V gene encodes CDR1 SNHLY and CDR2 FYNNEI. The CDR3 spans 15 residues. The V segment lost 0 bases and the J segment 3 bases; nucleotides outside the gene matches: 2. The DNA of the CDR3 is TGTGCCAGCAGTGAAGCGGAGCGGGGGGGCTACGAGCAGTACTTC. This encodes CASSEAERGGYEQYF.

The chain employs TRBV5-1 and TRBJ2-5, with D maybe TRBD2 (5 bases). CDR1 is SGHRS and CDR2 is YFSETQ in the germline V gene. The CDR3 is 14 amino acids. V lost 4 bases and J 3 bases, leaving 13 bases between the germline ends. The CDR3 loop is CASSGLRGKETQYF. In nucleotides, the CDR3 is TGCGCCAGCAGCGGACTCCGGGGAAAAGAGACCCAGTACTTC.

This clone has just one count. The V gene is TRBV29-1, the J gene TRBJ1-2; D is undetermined. V was trimmed by 3 bases and J by 6 bases, leaving 14 bases between them. The V gene's germline CDR1 is SQVTM and CDR2 ANQGSEA. The CDR3 has 13 residues. The CDR3 DNA reads as TGCAGCGTTGACAGGCTACAAGACGATGGCTACACCTTC. Its translation is CSVDRLQDDGYTF.

The chain joins TRBV6-1 to TRBJ1-6; a weak D match, TRBD1 (6 bases). CDR3 length: 14 amino acids. Germline assignment: CDR1 MNHNS and CDR2 SASEGT. CDR3 in DNA: TGTGCAAGTGGGGACATCTCCTATAATTCACCCCTCCACTTT. This encodes CASGDISYNSPLHF.

This chain links TRBV9 with TRBJ2-2; D possibly corresponds to TRBD2 (5 bases). The V end was cut by 1 base, the J end by 0 bases, with 7 bases between. CDR1 is SGDLS, CDR2 YYNGEE, per germline. This CDR3 spans 15 amino acids. The CDR3 reads CASSVTGTNTGELFF. CDR3 DNA: TGTGCCAGCAGCGTAACGGGAACGAACACCGGGGAGCTGTTTTTT.

The chain employs TRBV5-1 and TRBJ1-4, with D perhaps matching TRBD1 (6 bases). V dropped 0 bases and J dropped 4 bases, with 13 bases sitting between them. This CDR3 contains 16 residues. Germline V gives CDR1 SGHRS, CDR2 YFSETQ. The CDR3 DNA reads as TGCGCCAGCAGCTTGGGGCCCAGGGGATATAATGAAAAACTGTTTTTT. Protein product: CASSLGPRGYNEKLFF.

The V and J genes are TRBV14 and TRBJ1-6, with D possibly being TRBD1 (5 bases). The length of the CDR3 is 16 residues. Trimming removed 4 bases from V and 7 bases from J, with 17 bases in between. Germline CDR1 and CDR2: SGHDN and FVKESK. CDR3 in amino acids: CASSRRRGRNNSPLHF. In DNA, the CDR3 is TGTGCCAGCAGCCGCCGAAGGGGACGGAACAATTCACCCCTCCACTTT.

The rearrangement links TRBV30 to TRBJ2-1; no reliable D call. The germline gives CDR1 GTSNPN, CDR2 SVGIG (reference sequence). The CDR3 loop spans 12 amino acids. Between the trimmed V and J ends, which lost 0 bases and 6 bases, there was a span of 6 bases. CDR3 in amino acids: CAWSVPSNEQFF. In DNA, the CDR3 is TGTGCCTGGAGTGTACCCTCCAATGAGCAGTTCTTC.

The chain couples TRBV13 to TRBJ2-2, with D uncertain. Trimming pared 2 bases from V and 4 bases from J, leaving 8 bases between. The germline V gene has CDR1 PRHDT and CDR2 FYEKMQ (reference sequence). CDR3 length equals 14 residues. CDR3 sequence reads: CASSLSRVTGELFF. As DNA, the CDR3 is TGTGCCAGCAGCTTAAGTAGGGTCACCGGGGAGCTGTTTTTT.

This chain links TRBV6-6 with TRBJ2-1; 8 positions agree with TRBD2. Germline lookup yields CDR1 MNHNY and CDR2 SVGAGI (reference sequence). This CDR3 has 14 residues. V lost 7 bases, J lost 0 bases, and 2 bases stayed unmatched. DNA for the CDR3: TGTGCCAGCACCGGGGGGGGCTCCTACAATGAGCAGTTCTTC. Its translation: CASTGGGSYNEQFF.